This TCR beta chain was observed in a study of post-analysis software for immune sequencing data. Tagging with unique molecular identifiers was a feature of the TCR beta cDNA libraries. TCRdb recomputed calls from the PCR reads with MiXCR, one row per CDR3 protein. This table has around 160,000 distinct CDR3 sequences, about 37% appearing once. Germline assignment: CDR1 MNHEY and CDR2 SMNVEV (reference sequence). V was trimmed by 0 bases and J by 3 bases, leaving 17 bases between them. CDR3 length equals 17 residues. This clonotype came up a few times. Its antigen is still unknown. Regarding the study as a whole: The authors found that F measure strongly co-clustered same-batch samples.

This chain links TRBV27 with TRBJ2-5; D may be TRBD1 or TRBD2 (5 bases each). The source is a girl aged 10-17 years with multiple sclerosis. This specimen consisted of blood, obtained after autologous hematopoietic stem cell transplantation. The CDR3, as DNA: TGTGCCAGCAGTTTATCGAATCAGCAGGGAGTCAAAGAGACCCAGTACTTC. Amino acids: CASSLSNQQGVKETQYF.